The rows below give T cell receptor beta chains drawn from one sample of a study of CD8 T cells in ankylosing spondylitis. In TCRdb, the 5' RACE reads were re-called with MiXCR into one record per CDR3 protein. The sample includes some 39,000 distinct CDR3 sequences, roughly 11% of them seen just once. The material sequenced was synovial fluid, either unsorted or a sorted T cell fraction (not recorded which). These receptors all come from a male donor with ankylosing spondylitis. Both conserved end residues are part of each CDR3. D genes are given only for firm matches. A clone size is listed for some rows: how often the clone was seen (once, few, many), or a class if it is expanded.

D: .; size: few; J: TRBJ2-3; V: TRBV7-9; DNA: TGTGCCAGCAGCTCCCAGGACGAAATTTCTAGCACAGATACGCAGTATTTT; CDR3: CASSSQDEISSTDTQYF
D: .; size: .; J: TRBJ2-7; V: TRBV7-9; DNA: TGTGCCAGCGGCGGCCCACAGACCTACGAGCAGTACTTC; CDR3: CASGGPQTYEQYF
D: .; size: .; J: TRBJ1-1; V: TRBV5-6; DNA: TGTGCCAGCAGCTTGGATTCGGCAGGGGCGGTCGCTGAAGCTTTCTTT; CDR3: CASSLDSAGAVAEAFF
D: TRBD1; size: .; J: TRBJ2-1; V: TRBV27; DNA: TGTGCCAGCAGTTCTACCGGGACAGGGACGGGTGAGCAGTTCTTC; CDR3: CASSSTGTGTGEQFF
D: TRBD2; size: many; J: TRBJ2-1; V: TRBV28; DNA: TGTGCCAGCAGTTTGTGGACTAGCGGGAGTGTGCCGGATGAGCAGTTCTTC; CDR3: CASSLWTSGSVPDEQFF
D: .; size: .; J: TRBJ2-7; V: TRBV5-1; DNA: TGCGCCAGCAGCGTGGACGATCCCTACGAGCAGTACTTC; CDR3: CASSVDDPYEQYF
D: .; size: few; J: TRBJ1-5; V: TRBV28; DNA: TGTGCCAGCAGTTCCATCGACAGTAGAGGCAATCAGCCCCAGCATTTT; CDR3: CASSSIDSRGNQPQHF
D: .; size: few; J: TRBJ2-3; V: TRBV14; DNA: TGTGCCAGCAGCCAAGGGGGTTTGGCAGACCCGCAGTATTTT; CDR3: CASSQGGLADPQYF
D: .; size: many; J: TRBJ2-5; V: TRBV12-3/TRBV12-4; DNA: TGTGCCAGCAGTTTGGACGGCGCGATAGAGACCCAGTACTTC; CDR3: CASSLDGAIETQYF
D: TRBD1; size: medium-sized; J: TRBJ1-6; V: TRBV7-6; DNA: TGTGCCAGCAGCAGCGAGACAGGGGCCGGTTCACCCCTCCACTTT; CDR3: CASSSETGAGSPLHF
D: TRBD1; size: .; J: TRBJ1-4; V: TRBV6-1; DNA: TGTGCCAGCAGCTCGCCCGGGACAGAAAATGAAAAACTGTTTTTT; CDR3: CASSSPGTENEKLFF
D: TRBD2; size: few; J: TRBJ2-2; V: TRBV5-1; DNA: TGCGCTAGACTGCTGGCGGGAGATCCCACCGGGGAGCTGTTTTTT; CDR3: CARLLAGDPTGELFF
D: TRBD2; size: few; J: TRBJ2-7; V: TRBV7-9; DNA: TGTGCCAGCAGAAATAGCGGGAGCGCCTACGAGCAGTACTTC; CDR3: CASRNSGSAYEQYF
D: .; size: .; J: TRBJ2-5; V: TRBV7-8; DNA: TGTGCCAGCAGCTTCAACTTCCAAGAGACCCAGTGCTTC; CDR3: CASSFNFQETQCF
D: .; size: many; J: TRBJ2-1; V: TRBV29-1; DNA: TGCAGCGTTGACCCGACTAGTGGAGCCTACAATGAGCAGTTCTTC; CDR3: CSVDPTSGAYNEQFF
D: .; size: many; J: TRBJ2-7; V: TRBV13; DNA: TGTGCCAGCAGCTTCGGGGTAGGGTCTTGGACGATCTACGAGCAGTACTTC; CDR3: CASSFGVGSWTIYEQYF